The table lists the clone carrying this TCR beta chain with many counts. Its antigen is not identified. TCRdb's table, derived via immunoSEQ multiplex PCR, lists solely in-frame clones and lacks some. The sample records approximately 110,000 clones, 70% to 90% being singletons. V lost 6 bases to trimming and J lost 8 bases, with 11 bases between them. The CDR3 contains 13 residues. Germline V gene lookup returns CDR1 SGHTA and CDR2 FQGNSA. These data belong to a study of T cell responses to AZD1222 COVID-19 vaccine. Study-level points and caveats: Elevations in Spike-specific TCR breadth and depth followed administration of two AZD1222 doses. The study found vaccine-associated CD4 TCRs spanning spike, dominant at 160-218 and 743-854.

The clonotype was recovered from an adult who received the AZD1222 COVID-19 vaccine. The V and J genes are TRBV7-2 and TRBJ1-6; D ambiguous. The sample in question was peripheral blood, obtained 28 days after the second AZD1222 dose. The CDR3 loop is CASRPERHSPLHF. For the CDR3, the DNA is TGTGCCAGCAGGCCCGAGCGGCATTCACCCCTCCACTTT.